These T cell receptor beta chains were read from a single sample in a study of blood T cell repertoires in COVID-19. This table comes from immunoSEQ multiplex PCR, and its TCRdb copy is limited to in-frame clones, with some not included. The table lists about 210,000 clones, more than 70% of them singletons. The sample taken for sequencing was peripheral blood. Every receptor here comes from a woman between 50 and 59 years old with acute or convalescent COVID-19. CDR3s include the opening cysteine and the closing phenylalanine or tryptophan. The order of the fields is D gene, J gene, clone size, V gene, CDR3 protein, CDR3 DNA. The D gene is left open where the match is weak. The size field is filled for only some rows; it gives once, few, many or a size class.

D: .; J: TRBJ1-5; size: many; V: TRBV10-3; CDR3: CAISDTGKDNQPQHF; DNA: TGTGCCATCAGTGATACAGGGAAGGACAATCAGCCCCAGCATTTT
D: .; J: TRBJ2-7; size: .; V: TRBV7-7; CDR3: CASSLARGYEQYF; DNA: TGTGCCAGCAGCTTAGCCAGGGGCTACGAGCAGTACTTC
D: TRBD2; J: TRBJ2-7; size: few; V: TRBV28; CDR3: CASSPRGAGAVWQYF; DNA: TGTGCCAGCAGCCCGCGGGGGGCGGGGGCCGTGTGGCAGTACTTC
D: .; J: TRBJ1-5; size: .; V: TRBV15; CDR3: CATSSGPNQPQHF; DNA: TGTGCCACCAGCAGCGGTCCCAATCAGCCCCAGCATTTT
D: .; J: TRBJ1-1; size: once; V: TRBV2; CDR3: CASSADSFEAFF; DNA: TGTGCCAGCAGCGCCGATAGCTTTGAAGCTTTCTTT
D: TRBD2; J: TRBJ2-3; size: .; V: TRBV7-3; CDR3: CASSSSGRANTQYF; DNA: TGTGCCAGCAGCTCCAGCGGGAGAGCGAATACGCAGTATTTT
D: TRBD1; J: TRBJ1-5; size: .; V: TRBV6-5; CDR3: CASSSTPGGIDQPQHF; DNA: TGTGCCAGCAGTTCAACCCCAGGGGGTATTGATCAGCCCCAGCATTTT
D: TRBD2; J: TRBJ2-5; size: .; V: TRBV10-3; CDR3: CAISEMGGNQEVLVETQYF; DNA: TGTGCCATCAGTGAAATGGGAGGGAACCAGGAGGTTTTGGTAGAGACCCAGTACTTC
D: .; J: TRBJ2-7; size: .; V: TRBV7-8; CDR3: CASSFDSYEQYF; DNA: TGTGCCAGCAGCTTCGACAGCTACGAGCAGTACTTC
D: TRBD1; J: TRBJ1-1; size: .; V: TRBV5-5; CDR3: CASSAKAGTGVNTEAFF; DNA: TGTGCCAGCAGCGCTAAAGCCGGGACAGGGGTGAACACTGAAGCTTTCTTT
D: TRBD1; J: TRBJ2-2; size: .; V: TRBV27; CDR3: CASSPRTGDTGELFF; DNA: TGTGCCAGCAGTCCCCGGACAGGCGACACCGGGGAGCTGTTTTTT
D: TRBD1; J: TRBJ2-7; size: .; V: TRBV27; CDR3: CASSPGQVAYEQYF; DNA: TGTGCCAGCAGCCCCGGACAGGTAGCTTACGAGCAGTACTTC
D: .; J: TRBJ2-7; size: .; V: TRBV6-6; CDR3: CASSPRGDEQYF; DNA: TGTGCCAGCAGTCCCAGGGGGGACGAGCAGTACTTC
D: .; J: TRBJ1-3; size: .; V: TRBV2; CDR3: CASRSPGFGNTIYF; DNA: TGTGCCAGCAGGTCCCCAGGGTTTGGAAACACCATATATTTT
D: .; J: TRBJ2-1; size: .; V: TRBV11-2; CDR3: CASSWTTISSYNEQFF; DNA: TGTGCCAGCAGCTGGACGACTATAAGCTCCTACAATGAGCAGTTCTTC
D: TRBD1; J: TRBJ1-2; size: .; V: TRBV7-7; CDR3: CASSLGTGVPLSYGYTF; DNA: TGTGCTAGCAGCTTGGGGACAGGGGTTCCTCTTAGTTATGGCTACACCTTC
D: TRBD1; J: TRBJ1-3; size: .; V: TRBV7-2; CDR3: CASSLRGQGVSGNTIYF; DNA: TGTGCCAGCAGCTTAAGGGGACAGGGTGTCTCTGGAAACACCATATATTTT
D: TRBD2; J: TRBJ2-2; size: .; V: TRBV28; CDR3: CASRDPGLETTGELFF; DNA: TGTGCCAGCAGGGATCCGGGACTAGAGACCACCGGGGAGCTGTTTTTT
D: .; J: TRBJ2-1; size: once; V: TRBV19; CDR3: CASSITRYGRGSYNEQFF; DNA: TGTGCCAGTAGTATCACCCGATACGGTCGTGGTTCCTACAATGAGCAGTTCTTC
D: .; J: TRBJ2-1; size: .; V: TRBV11-3; CDR3: CASSLRTGGGEQFF; DNA: TGTGCCAGCAGCTTACGAACGGGTGGGGGGGAGCAGTTCTTC
D: .; J: TRBJ1-5; size: .; V: TRBV27; CDR3: CASSLSGGGVSQSQHF; DNA: TGTGCCAGCAGTTTATCGGGCGGAGGGGTGAGTCAGTCCCAGCATTTT
D: .; J: TRBJ1-2; size: once; V: TRBV2; CDR3: CASSKDTGLGYTF; DNA: TGTGCCAGCAGTAAAGATACAGGGCTCGGCTACACCTTC
D: TRBD2; J: TRBJ2-5; size: .; V: TRBV7-2; CDR3: CASSKSGTTQETQYF; DNA: TGTGCCAGCAGCAAGAGCGGGACGACCCAAGAGACCCAGTACTTC
D: .; J: TRBJ1-1; size: .; V: TRBV19; CDR3: CASTLRGNTEAFF; DNA: TGTGCCAGTACCTTGCGAGGGAATACTGAAGCTTTCTTT
D: TRBD1; J: TRBJ2-1; size: .; V: TRBV24-1; CDR3: CATSNTGTGASYNEQFF; DNA: TGTGCCACCAGTAACACCGGGACAGGGGCTTCCTACAATGAGCAGTTCTTC
D: .; J: TRBJ2-2; size: .; V: TRBV12-3/TRBV12-4; CDR3: CASSFPTGELFF; DNA: TGTGCCAGCAGTTTCCCGACAGGGGAGCTGTTTTTT
D: .; J: TRBJ2-2; size: once; V: TRBV10-1; CDR3: CASSGWQATGELFF; DNA: TGCGCCAGCAGTGGATGGCAGGCGACCGGGGAGCTGTTTTTT
D: .; J: TRBJ2-3; size: .; V: TRBV6-5; CDR3: CASSSRTASSTDTQYF; DNA: TGTGCCAGCAGTTCGCGGACAGCATCTAGCACAGATACGCAGTATTTT
D: .; J: TRBJ1-5; size: .; V: TRBV19; CDR3: CARPAGGGGQPQHF; DNA: TGTGCCCGTCCCGCGGGGGGGGGCGGCCAGCCCCAGCATTTT
D: .; J: TRBJ1-1; size: .; V: TRBV6-6; CDR3: CASSYSGGGTEAFF; DNA: TGTGCCAGCAGTTACTCGGGGGGAGGGACTGAAGCTTTCTTT
D: TRBD2; J: TRBJ2-7; size: .; V: TRBV7-2; CDR3: CASSLGPSTSGSQGEQYF; DNA: TGTGCCAGCAGCTTAGGCCCTTCTACTAGCGGGAGTCAGGGCGAGCAGTACTTC
D: TRBD2; J: TRBJ2-7; size: .; V: TRBV11-2; CDR3: CASSLSITSGKSYEQYF; DNA: TGTGCCAGCAGCTTGTCCATCACTAGCGGGAAGTCCTACGAGCAGTACTTC
D: TRBD1; J: TRBJ1-5; size: .; V: TRBV19; CDR3: CASSSGQGPLPQHF; DNA: TGTGCCAGTAGTTCCGGACAGGGCCCATTGCCCCAGCATTTT
D: .; J: TRBJ2-1; size: .; V: TRBV3-1/TRBV3-2; CDR3: CASSQGVNEQFF; DNA: TGTGCCAGCAGCCAAGGCGTTAATGAGCAGTTCTTC
D: .; J: TRBJ2-6; size: few; V: TRBV5-1; CDR3: CASGRGGSGANVLTF; DNA: TGCGCCAGCGGCAGGGGCGGAAGTGGGGCCAACGTCCTGACTTTC
D: TRBD1; J: TRBJ1-2; size: .; V: TRBV10-3; CDR3: CAISEQGDGYTF; DNA: TGTGCCATCAGTGAACAGGGGGATGGCTACACCTTC
D: TRBD1; J: TRBJ1-1; size: once; V: TRBV5-1; CDR3: CASRRIPGQNMNTEAFF; DNA: TGCGCCAGCAGACGTATCCCGGGACAGAACATGAACACTGAAGCTTTCTTT
D: .; J: TRBJ2-1; size: .; V: TRBV30; CDR3: CAWRGLYNEQFF; DNA: TGTGCCTGGAGGGGCCTTTACAATGAGCAGTTCTTC
D: .; J: TRBJ1-1; size: .; V: TRBV28; CDR3: CASSVGGADTEAFF; DNA: TGTGCCAGCAGCGTAGGGGGGGCCGACACTGAAGCTTTCTTT
D: TRBD2; J: TRBJ2-1; size: .; V: TRBV10-3; CDR3: CAISGEREGRNEQFF; DNA: TGTGCCATCAGTGGAGAGCGGGAGGGCCGGAATGAGCAGTTCTTC
D: .; J: TRBJ2-1; size: .; V: TRBV9; CDR3: CASSVIGSSSYNEQFF; DNA: TGTGCCAGCAGCGTAATCGGGTCGAGCTCCTACAATGAGCAGTTCTTC
D: .; J: TRBJ2-1; size: few; V: TRBV10-3; CDR3: CASRERVPSSYNEQFF; DNA: TGTGCCTCTAGGGAGCGGGTGCCTAGCTCCTACAATGAGCAGTTCTTC
D: TRBD2; J: TRBJ2-1; size: .; V: TRBV19; CDR3: CATKSLAGVGDEQFF; DNA: TGTGCCACCAAGTCCTTAGCGGGAGTAGGCGATGAGCAGTTCTTC
D: .; J: TRBJ2-7; size: .; V: TRBV21-1; CDR3: CASRRTSGYEQYF; DNA: TGTGCCAGCAGGCGGACATCCGGGTACGAGCAGTACTTC
D: .; J: TRBJ1-5; size: .; V: TRBV7-6; CDR3: CASSRGEGQPQHF; DNA: TGTGCCAGCAGCCGAGGGGAGGGCCAGCCCCAGCATTTT
D: TRBD1; J: TRBJ1-5; size: once; V: TRBV6-5; CDR3: CASETGINQPQHF; DNA: TGTGCCAGCGAGACAGGGATCAATCAGCCCCAGCATTTT
D: TRBD2; J: TRBJ2-7; size: .; V: TRBV4-2; CDR3: CASSQDWEWGTIYEQYF; DNA: TGTGCCAGCAGCCAAGACTGGGAATGGGGGACTATCTACGAGCAGTACTTC
D: .; J: TRBJ1-1; size: .; V: TRBV5-5; CDR3: CASSFGQLNTEAFF; DNA: TGTGCCAGCAGCTTCGGACAGCTAAACACTGAAGCTTTCTTT
D: .; J: TRBJ2-1; size: .; V: TRBV27; CDR3: CASSLRPRANNEQFF; DNA: TGTGCCAGCAGTCTGCGACCCAGAGCGAACAATGAGCAGTTCTTC
D: TRBD2; J: TRBJ2-1; size: .; V: TRBV2; CDR3: CASGGTSGQVIEQFF; DNA: TGTGCCAGCGGGGGGACTAGCGGGCAAGTAATTGAGCAGTTCTTC
D: .; J: TRBJ2-3; size: .; V: TRBV5-1; CDR3: CASSLGAGWADTQYF; DNA: TGCGCCAGCAGCTTGGGGGCAGGGTGGGCAGATACGCAGTATTTT
D: .; J: TRBJ1-5; size: .; V: TRBV21-1; CDR3: CASSKKNGLDRGHSNQPQHF; DNA: TGTGCCAGCAGCAAAAAAAACGGTCTTGACAGGGGACATAGCAATCAGCCCCAGCATTTT
D: TRBD2; J: TRBJ2-2; size: .; V: TRBV7-9; CDR3: CASSSPGLVTGELFF; DNA: TGTGCCAGCAGCTCACCGGGACTAGTCACCGGGGAGCTGTTTTTT